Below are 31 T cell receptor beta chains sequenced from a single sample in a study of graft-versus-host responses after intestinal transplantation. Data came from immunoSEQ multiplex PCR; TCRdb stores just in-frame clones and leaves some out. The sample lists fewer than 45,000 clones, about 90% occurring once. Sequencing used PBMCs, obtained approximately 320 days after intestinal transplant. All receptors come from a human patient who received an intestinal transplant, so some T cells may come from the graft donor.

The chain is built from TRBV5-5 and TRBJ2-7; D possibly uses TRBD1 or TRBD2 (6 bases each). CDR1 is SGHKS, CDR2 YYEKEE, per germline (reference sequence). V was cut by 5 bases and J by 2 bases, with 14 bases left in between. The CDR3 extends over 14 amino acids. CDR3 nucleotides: TGTGCCAGCAGTGTGGCCGGGGGCCCCTACGAGCAGTACTTC. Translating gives CASSVAGGPYEQYF.

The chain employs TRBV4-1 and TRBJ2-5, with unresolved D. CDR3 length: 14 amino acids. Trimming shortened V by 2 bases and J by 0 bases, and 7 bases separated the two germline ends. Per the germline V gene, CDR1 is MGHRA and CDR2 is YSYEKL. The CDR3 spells CASSQNSYQETQYF. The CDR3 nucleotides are TGCGCCAGCAGCCAAAACTCTTACCAAGAGACCCAGTACTTC.

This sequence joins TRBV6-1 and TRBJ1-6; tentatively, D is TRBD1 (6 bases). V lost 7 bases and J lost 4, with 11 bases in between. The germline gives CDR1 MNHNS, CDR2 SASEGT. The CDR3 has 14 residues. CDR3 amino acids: CASTRQGYNSPLHF. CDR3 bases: TGTGCCAGCACAAGGCAGGGGTATAATTCACCCCTCCACTTT.

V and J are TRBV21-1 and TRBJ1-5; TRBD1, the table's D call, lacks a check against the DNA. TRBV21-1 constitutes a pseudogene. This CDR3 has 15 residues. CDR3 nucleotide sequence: TGTGCCAGCAGCAAAGGACAGGGTAACTATCAGCCCCAGCATTTT. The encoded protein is CASSKGQGNYQPQHF.

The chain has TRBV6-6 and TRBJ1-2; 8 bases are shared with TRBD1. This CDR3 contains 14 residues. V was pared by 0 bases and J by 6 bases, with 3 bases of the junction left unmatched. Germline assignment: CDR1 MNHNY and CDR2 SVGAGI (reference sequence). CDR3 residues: CASSYSGTGNGYTF. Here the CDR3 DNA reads TGTGCCAGCAGTTACTCGGGGACAGGAAATGGCTACACCTTC.

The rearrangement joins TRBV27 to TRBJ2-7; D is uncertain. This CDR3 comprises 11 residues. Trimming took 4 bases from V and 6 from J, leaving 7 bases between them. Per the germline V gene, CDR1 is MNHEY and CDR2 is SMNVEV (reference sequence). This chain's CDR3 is CASSYATEQYF. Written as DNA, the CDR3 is TGTGCCAGCAGTTATGCCACCGAGCAGTACTTC.

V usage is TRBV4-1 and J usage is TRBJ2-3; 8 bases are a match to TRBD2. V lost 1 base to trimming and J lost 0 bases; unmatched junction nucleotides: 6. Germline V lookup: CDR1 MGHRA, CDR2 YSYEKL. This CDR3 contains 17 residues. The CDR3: CASSQAWASGSTDTQYF. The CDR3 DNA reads TGCGCCAGCAGCCAAGCCTGGGCTAGCGGGAGCACAGATACGCAGTATTTT.

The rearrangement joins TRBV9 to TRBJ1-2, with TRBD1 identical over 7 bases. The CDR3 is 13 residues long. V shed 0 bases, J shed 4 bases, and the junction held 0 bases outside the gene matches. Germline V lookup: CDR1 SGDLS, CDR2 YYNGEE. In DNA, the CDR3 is TGTGCCAGCAGCGTAGCAGGGGGCTATGGCTACACCTTC. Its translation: CASSVAGGYGYTF.

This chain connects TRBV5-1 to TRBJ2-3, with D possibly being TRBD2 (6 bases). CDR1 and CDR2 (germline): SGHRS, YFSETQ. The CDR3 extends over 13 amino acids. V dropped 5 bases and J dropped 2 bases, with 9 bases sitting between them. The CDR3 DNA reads TGCGCCAGCAGGAAGGGACTCACAGATACGCAGTATTTT. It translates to CASRKGLTDTQYF. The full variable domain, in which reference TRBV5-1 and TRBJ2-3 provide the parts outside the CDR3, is KAGVTQTPRYLIKTRGQQVTLSCSPISGHRSVSWYQQTPGQGLQFLFEYFSETQRNKGNFPGRFSGRQFSNSRSEMNVSTLELGDSALYLCASRKGLTDTQYFGPGTRLTVL.

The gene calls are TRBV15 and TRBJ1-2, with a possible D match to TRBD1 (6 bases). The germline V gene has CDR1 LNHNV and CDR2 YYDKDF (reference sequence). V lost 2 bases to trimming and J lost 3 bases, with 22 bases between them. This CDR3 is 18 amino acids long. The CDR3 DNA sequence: TGTGCCACCAGCAGATCCCTTGGACAGCCGAAGTCCGACTATGGCTACACCTTC. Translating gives CATSRSLGQPKSDYGYTF.

The CDR3, as DNA: TGCGCCAGCAGCTTGTACCGGCAGGGTGATGGCTACACCTTC. Translation: CASSLYRQGDGYTF. The rearrangement links TRBV5-1 to TRBJ1-2, with D possibly TRBD1 on 5 matching bases. The germline V gene encodes CDR1 SGHRS and CDR2 YFSETQ. The CDR3 contains 14 residues. V lost 1 base and J 6 bases, leaving 13 bases between the germline ends.

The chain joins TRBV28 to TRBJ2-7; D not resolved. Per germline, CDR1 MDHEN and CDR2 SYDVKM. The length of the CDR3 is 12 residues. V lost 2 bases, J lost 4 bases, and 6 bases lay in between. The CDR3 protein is CASSLGRYEQYF. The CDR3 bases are TGTGCCAGCAGTTTAGGTCGGTACGAGCAGTACTTC.

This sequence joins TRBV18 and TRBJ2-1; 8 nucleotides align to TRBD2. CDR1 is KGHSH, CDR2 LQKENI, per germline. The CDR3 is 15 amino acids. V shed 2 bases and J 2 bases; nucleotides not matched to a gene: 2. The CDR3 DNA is TGTGCCAGCTCACCAACTAGCGGAGCCTACAATGAGCAGTTCTTC. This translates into CASSPTSGAYNEQFF.

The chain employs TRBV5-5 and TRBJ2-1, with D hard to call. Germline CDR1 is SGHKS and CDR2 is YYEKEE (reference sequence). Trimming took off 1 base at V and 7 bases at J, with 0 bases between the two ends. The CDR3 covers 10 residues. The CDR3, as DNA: TGTGCCAGCAGCTTGAATGAGCAGTTCTTC. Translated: CASSLNEQFF.

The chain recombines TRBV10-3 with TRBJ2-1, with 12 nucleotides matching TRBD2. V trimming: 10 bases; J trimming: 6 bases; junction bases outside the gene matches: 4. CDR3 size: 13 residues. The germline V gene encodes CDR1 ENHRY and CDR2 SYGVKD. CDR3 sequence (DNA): TGTGCCACCGGACTAGCGGGGATCAATGAGCAGTTCTTC. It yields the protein CATGLAGINEQFF.

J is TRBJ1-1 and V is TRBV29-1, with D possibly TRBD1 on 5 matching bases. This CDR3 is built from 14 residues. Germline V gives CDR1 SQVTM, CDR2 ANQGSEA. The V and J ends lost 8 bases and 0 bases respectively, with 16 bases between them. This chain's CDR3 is CSISVGHLNTEAFF. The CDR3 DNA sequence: TGCAGCATTTCCGTTGGACATCTGAACACTGAAGCTTTCTTT.

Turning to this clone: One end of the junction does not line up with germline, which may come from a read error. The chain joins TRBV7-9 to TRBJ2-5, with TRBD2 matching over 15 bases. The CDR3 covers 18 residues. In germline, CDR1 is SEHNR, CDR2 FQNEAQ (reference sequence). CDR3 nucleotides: TGTGCCAGCAGCTGGAGGACTAGCGGGGGGGCCTACCAGGAGACCCAGTACTTC. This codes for CASSWRTSGGAYQETQYF.

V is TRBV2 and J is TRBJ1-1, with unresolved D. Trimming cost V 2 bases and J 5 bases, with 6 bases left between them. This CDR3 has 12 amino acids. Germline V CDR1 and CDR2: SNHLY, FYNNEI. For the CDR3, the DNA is TGTGCCAGCAGTGAACGGGTAACTGAAGCTTTCTTT. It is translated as CASSERVTEAFF.

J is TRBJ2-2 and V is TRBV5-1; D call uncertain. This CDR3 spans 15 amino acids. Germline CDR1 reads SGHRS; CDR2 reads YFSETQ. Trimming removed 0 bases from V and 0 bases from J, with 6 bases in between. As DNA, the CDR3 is TGCGCCAGCAGCTTGGTGGGTACGAACACCGGGGAGCTGTTTTTT. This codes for CASSLVGTNTGELFF.

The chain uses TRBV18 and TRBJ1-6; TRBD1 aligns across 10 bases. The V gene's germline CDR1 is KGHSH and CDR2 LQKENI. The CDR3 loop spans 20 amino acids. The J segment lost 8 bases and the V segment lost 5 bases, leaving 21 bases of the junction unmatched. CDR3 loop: CASSLLRGTGATRDDSPLHF. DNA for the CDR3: TGTGCCAGCTCATTACTTCGGGGGACAGGGGCGACTCGTGACGATTCACCCCTCCACTTT.

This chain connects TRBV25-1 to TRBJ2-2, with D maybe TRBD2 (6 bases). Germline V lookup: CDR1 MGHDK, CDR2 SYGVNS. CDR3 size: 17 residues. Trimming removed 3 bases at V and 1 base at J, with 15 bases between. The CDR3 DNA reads TGTGCCAGCAGTGAGTCAGTGCGGGGACGGAACACCGGGGAGCTGTTTTTT. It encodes CASSESVRGRNTGELFF.

The CDR3 sequence is CASSAPGTGNTGELFF. The CDR3 DNA follows: TGTGCCAGCAGCGCCCCCGGGACAGGGAACACCGGGGAGCTGTTTTTT. This chain connects TRBV7-2 to TRBJ2-2; 8 bases are shared with TRBD1. CDR3 size: 16 residues. V was clipped by 5 bases and J by 1 base; unmatched bases: 6. CDR1 SGHTA and CDR2 FQGNSA come from the germline V gene.

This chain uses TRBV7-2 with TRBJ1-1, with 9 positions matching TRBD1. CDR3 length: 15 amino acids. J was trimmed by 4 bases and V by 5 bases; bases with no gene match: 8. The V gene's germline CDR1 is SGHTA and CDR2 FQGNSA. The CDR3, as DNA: TGTGCCAGCAGCCTTATGTTGACAGGGGGCACTGAAGCTTTCTTT. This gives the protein CASSLMLTGGTEAFF.

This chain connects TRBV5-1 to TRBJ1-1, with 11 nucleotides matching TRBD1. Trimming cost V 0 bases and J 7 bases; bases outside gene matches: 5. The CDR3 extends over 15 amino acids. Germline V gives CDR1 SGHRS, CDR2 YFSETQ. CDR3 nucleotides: TGCGCCAGCAGCTTGGCCAGGGACAGGGGGAATGAAGCTTTCTTT. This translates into CASSLARDRGNEAFF.

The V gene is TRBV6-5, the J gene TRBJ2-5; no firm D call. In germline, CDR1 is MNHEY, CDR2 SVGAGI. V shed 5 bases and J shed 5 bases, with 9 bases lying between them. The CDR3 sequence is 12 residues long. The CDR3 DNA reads TGTGCCAGCAGTGTAGGTAGGGAGACCCAGTACTTC. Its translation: CASSVGRETQYF.

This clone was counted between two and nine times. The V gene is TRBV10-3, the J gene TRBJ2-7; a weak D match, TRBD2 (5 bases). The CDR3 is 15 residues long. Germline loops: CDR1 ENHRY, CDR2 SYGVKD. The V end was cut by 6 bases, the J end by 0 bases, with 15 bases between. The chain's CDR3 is CAIRANGLSSYEQYF. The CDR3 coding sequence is TGTGCCATCAGGGCGAACGGACTCTCCTCCTACGAGCAGTACTTC.

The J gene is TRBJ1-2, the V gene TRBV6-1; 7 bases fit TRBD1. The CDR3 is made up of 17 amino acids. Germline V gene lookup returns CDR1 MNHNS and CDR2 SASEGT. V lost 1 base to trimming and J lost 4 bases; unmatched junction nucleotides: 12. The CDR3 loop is CASSEGSGGSTFYGYTF. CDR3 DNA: TGTGCCAGCAGTGAAGGTTCAGGGGGATCCACTTTCTATGGCTACACCTTC.

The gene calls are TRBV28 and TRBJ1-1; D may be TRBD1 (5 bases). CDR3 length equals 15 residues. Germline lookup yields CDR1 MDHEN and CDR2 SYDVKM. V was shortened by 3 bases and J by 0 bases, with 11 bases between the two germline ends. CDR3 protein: CASSLWQGMNTEAFF. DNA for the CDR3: TGTGCCAGCAGTTTGTGGCAGGGAATGAACACTGAAGCTTTCTTT.

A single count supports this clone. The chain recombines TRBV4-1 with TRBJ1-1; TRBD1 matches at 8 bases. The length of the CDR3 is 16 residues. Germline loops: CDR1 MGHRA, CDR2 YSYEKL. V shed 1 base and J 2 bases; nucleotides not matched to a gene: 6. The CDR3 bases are TGCGCCAGCAGCCAAGTGGCCGGGACAGGAAACACTGAAGCTTTCTTT. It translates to CASSQVAGTGNTEAFF.

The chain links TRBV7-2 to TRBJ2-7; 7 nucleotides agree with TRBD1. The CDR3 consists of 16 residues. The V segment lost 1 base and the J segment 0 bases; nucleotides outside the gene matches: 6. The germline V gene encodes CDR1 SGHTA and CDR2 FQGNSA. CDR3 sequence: CASSLEGASPSYEQYF. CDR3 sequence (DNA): TGTGCCAGCAGCTTAGAGGGGGCTAGTCCCTCCTACGAGCAGTACTTC.

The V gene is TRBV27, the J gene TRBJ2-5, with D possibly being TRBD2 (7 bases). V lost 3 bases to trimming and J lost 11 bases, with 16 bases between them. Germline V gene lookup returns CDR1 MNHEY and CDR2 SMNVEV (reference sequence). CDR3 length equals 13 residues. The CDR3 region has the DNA TGTGCCAGCAGTTTCTTGGGGGCGGGGGAGCAGTACTTC. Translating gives CASSFLGAGEQYF.